This TCR beta chain was found in a study of patients and donors after allogeneic stem cell transplantation (dated by TCRdb to about 2020). This clonotype was recorded a few times. Its antigen remains undetermined. No much larger clone exists at a distance of one base, and base qualities are not known. The protocol used for the library was RT-PCR. The sequencer listed for this sample is NextSeq 550. TCRdb reanalyzed the raw reads on its own, using fastp at Q25 for trimming and MiXCR for clone calling, and kept in-frame beta chains. Every CDR3 protein is listed once, alongside the most common genes and DNA of its rows. The sample includes over 350,000 distinct CDR3 sequences, with 15% to 20% observed a single time. Jointly, the top ten make up 7.2% of the sample. The CDR3, from cysteine to phenylalanine, totals 13 residues. The CDR3 DNA has 39 bases and is translated from base 1. The junction carries 8 bases between V and J, which are trimmed by 0 bases and 7 bases respectively. The germline V gene (reference sequence) supplies CDR1 LGHDT and CDR2 YNNKEL.

The chain joins TRBV3-1 to TRBJ2-3, with no confident D gene call. Sequencing used blood, either unsorted or a sorted T cell fraction (not recorded which). The source of this sequence is a human donor who was either an allogeneic HSCT recipient or a stem cell or donor lymphocyte infusion donor (not recorded which). It is not recorded whose cells these are; they may come from a transplant donor. CDR3 protein: CASSQDFSYTQYF. The sequenced DNA: TGTGCCAGCAGCCAAGATTTCAGCTATACGCAGTATTTT.